The entry that follows covers one T cell receptor (beta chain) sequence. The data stem from a study of control samples from healthy donors and cancer patients. The data were produced by immunoSEQ multiplex PCR, yet TCRdb's version contains in-frame clones alone and is incomplete. The profile shows around 100,000 clones, roughly 90% of them singletons. This CDR3 is 14 amino acids long. Trimming removed 4 bases from V and 8 bases from J; junction bases left unmatched: 10. CDR1 is SGHRS and CDR2 is YFSETQ in the germline V gene. The rearrangement links TRBV5-1 to TRBJ1-2; 8 nucleotides align to TRBD1. The sequenced material came from blood. The clonotype was recovered from a woman aged 70-85 years in good health. The CDR3 coding sequence is TGCGCCAGCAGCCCCTCAGGGACAGGCGGAGGCTACACCTTC. Translated: CASSPSGTGGGYTF.